The clone carrying this TCR beta chain appeared a few times. The data derive from a study of blood T cell repertoires in COVID-19. On the study more broadly: Specimens from acute and convalescent COVID-19 originated in the United States, Italy and Spain. PBMCs, B-cell-depleted T cells, or T cells were the source of the cDNA or gDNA that made up the material.

V lost 2 bases to trimming and J lost 13 bases, with 14 bases between them. The germline CDR1 and CDR2 sequences are MNHNY and SVGAGI (reference sequence). The CDR3 runs 13 residues. Sequencing used immunoSEQ multiplex PCR; TCRdb keeps in-frame clones, though not all of them. The sample carries roughly 200,000 clones, 70% to 90% recorded once. The receptor's source is a man in his sixties with active or convalescent COVID-19. The sample taken for sequencing was peripheral blood. J is TRBJ1-4 and V is TRBV6-6, with a weak D call TRBD1 (6 bases). The CDR3 nucleotides read TGTGCCAGCAGTTACCCCTCAGGGGAGGGACTGTTTTTT. It translates to CASSYPSGEGLFF.